The TCR beta chain under discussion was sequenced for a study of T-cell memory formation after mild COVID-19. Study-wide results and caveats: Whereas later expanders leaned CD4+, clones contracting day 15 to 85 showed a balanced CD4/CD8 makeup. Pre-infection memory contained some responding clones, which suggested that cross-reactive memory had joined. Contracting CD4+ clones lay largely in CM and EM, with CD8+ ones residing in EMRA.

Constant-segment primers and 5'RACE yielded cDNA libraries for TCR alpha and TCR beta, each carrying sample barcodes and UMIs. TCRdb reprocessed the 5' RACE reads with MiXCR, giving one entry per CDR3 protein. The data show 430,000 or so distinct CDR3 sequences, around a quarter seen once. Germline V gives CDR1 SGDLS, CDR2 YYNGEE. The CDR3 is 12 amino acids. Trimming shortened V by 0 bases and J by 9 bases, and 9 bases separated the two germline ends. This clonotype was observed once. Its antigen is undetermined. The chain carries TRBV9 and TRBJ1-2; D call uncertain. Sequenced material: PBMCs or a T cell subset sorted from them (not recorded which). This receptor was obtained from an adult woman who had mild COVID-19 (a few samples of this study predate the infection). Cell type and time point are not known. The CDR3 DNA sequence: TGTGCCAGCAGCGTAGCAGGAGGTCGCTACACCTTC. Protein sequence: CASSVAGGRYTF.